This is a list of T cell receptor beta chains from one sample in a study of T cell responses to AZD1222 COVID-19 vaccine. Assay: immunoSEQ multiplex PCR; the TCRdb copy retains only in-frame clones and omits some. The sample records about 180,000 clones, approximately 95% being singletons. Here the sequenced sample was peripheral blood, taken 28 days after the second dose of the MenACWY control vaccine. The receptors shown here come from an adult who received the MenACWY meningococcal vaccine as a control. Both conserved end residues are part of each CDR3. D genes are given only for firm matches.

j_gene | d_gene | v_gene | CDR3aa
TRBJ1-5 | NA | TRBV19 | CASSTQGLSNQPQHF
TRBJ2-7 | TRBD2 | TRBV18 | CASSPGTSNEQYF
TRBJ1-4 | TRBD1 | TRBV2 | CASRDRATNEKLFF
TRBJ1-6 | NA | TRBV21-1 | CASSPLWDRNSPLHF
TRBJ1-5 | NA | TRBV6-4 | CASSDSWDNQPQHF
TRBJ2-7 | TRBD1 | TRBV5-1 | CASSLQGALTRGSYEQYF
TRBJ2-3 | NA | TRBV28 | CASSPGTLYGDTQYF
TRBJ2-3 | TRBD2 | TRBV19 | CASSILTSGGTYTDTQYF
TRBJ2-7 | NA | TRBV28 | CASSPQANSYEQYF
TRBJ2-7 | NA | TRBV27 | CASSLRGRSYEQYF
TRBJ1-5 | NA | TRBV6-6 | CASSTGFGNQPQHF
TRBJ1-6 | NA | TRBV7-9 | CASSLAGGHSPLHF
TRBJ2-6 | NA | TRBV4-2 | CASSQDHGSGANVLTF
TRBJ1-2 | NA | TRBV11-3 | CASSLDPGTANGYTF